What follows are 23 T cell receptor beta chains derived from one specimen sequenced in a study of beta chain features in type 1 diabetes. Expressed TCRB transcripts were sequenced because the isolated RNA had all been reverse transcribed beforehand. Profiling relied on immunoSEQ multiplex PCR, and the TCRdb table lists in-frame clones only, not all of them. Of 200,000 to 250,000 clones detected, approximately 11% appear once; the ten largest clones hold 1% to 1.5%. Input material: central memory CD4+ T cells from blood. These receptors were taken from a man between 18 and 35 years old in good health.

V gene TRBV29-1 combines with J gene TRBJ2-5; D possibly corresponds to TRBD1 (5 bases). Germline CDR1 reads SQVTM; CDR2 reads ANQGSEA. V was clipped by 7 bases and J by 5 bases, with 17 bases between them. CDR3 length equals 13 residues. The CDR3 DNA sequence: TGCAGCGCCCCAGGGCTTCAGGCGGAGACCCAGTACTTC. Amino acids: CSAPGLQAETQYF. Full variable domain (remainder filled in from reference TRBV29-1 and TRBJ2-5): SAVISQKPSRDICQRGTSLTIQCQVDSQVTMMFWYRQQPGQSLTLIATANQGSEATYESGFVIDKFPISRPNLTFSTLTVSNMSPEDSSIYLCSAPGLQAETQYFGPGTRLLVL.

The V call is TRBV19, the J call TRBJ2-7; a weak D match, TRBD1 (6 bases). The V gene lost 3 bases and the J gene lost 0 bases, with 9 bases spanning the gap. Germline lookup yields CDR1 LNHDA and CDR2 SQIVND (reference sequence). This CDR3 region has 14 residues. DNA for the CDR3: TGTGCCAGTAGTATTCAGGGGACCTCCTACGAGCAGTACTTC. It encodes CASSIQGTSYEQYF. The whole variable domain, remainder taken from reference TRBV19 and TRBJ2-7, is DGGITQSPKYLFRKEGQNVTLSCEQNLNHDAMYWYRQDPGQGLRLIYYSQIVNDFQKGDIAEGYSVSREKKESFPLTVTSAQKNPTAFYLCASSIQGTSYEQYFGPGTRLTVT.

This clone occurred many times. The V call is TRBV7-2, the J call TRBJ2-1, with 11 positions matching TRBD1. CDR1 and CDR2 (germline): SGHTA, FQGNSA. Unmatched junction bases numbered 11, after V lost 6 bases and J lost 7 bases. There are 16 residues in the CDR3. CDR3 residues: CASSLTRTGGWNEQFF. The CDR3 coding sequence is TGTGCCAGCAGTTTAACACGGACAGGGGGCTGGAATGAGCAGTTCTTC.

The V gene is TRBV7-6, the J gene TRBJ2-2; no reliable D call. V was cut by 5 bases and J by 4 bases, with 11 bases left in between. The V gene's germline CDR1 is SGHVS and CDR2 FNYEAQ. The CDR3 sequence is 14 residues long. This CDR3 is CASSLVQLTGELFF. CDR3 bases: TGTGCCAGCAGCCTAGTCCAGCTCACCGGGGAGCTGTTTTTT.

The sample holds a few counts of this clone. A much larger clone differs from this one at a single base, so this may be a read error. The identical CDR3 is also encoded by other nucleotide sequences in the sample. The chain links TRBV7-9 to TRBJ2-3; D call uncertain. The CDR3 is 11 amino acids. Per germline, CDR1 SEHNR and CDR2 FQNEAQ (reference sequence). V lost 3 bases to trimming and J lost 6 bases, with 4 bases between them. The CDR3: CASSLADTQYF. CDR3 nucleotides: TGTGCCAGCAGCTTGGCCGATACGCAGTATTTT. Together with reference TRBV7-9 and TRBJ2-3, the CDR3 gives the full variable domain: DTGVSQNPRHKITKRGQNVTFRCDPISEHNRLYWYRQTLGQGPEFLTYFQNEAQLEKSRLLSDRFSAERPKGSFSTLEIQRTEQGDSAMYLCASSLADTQYFGPGTRLTVL.

V gene TRBV29-1 combines with J gene TRBJ1-2; D may be TRBD1 (5 bases). The CDR3 is 13 residues long. V was shortened by 7 bases and J by 5 bases, with 17 bases between the two germline ends. The germline gives CDR1 SQVTM, CDR2 ANQGSEA. In DNA form, the CDR3 reads TGCAGCGCTCAGGGTGGGATTGAATATGGCTACACCTTC. Its translation is CSAQGGIEYGYTF.

This clone has only a few counts. The chain couples TRBV28 to TRBJ2-1; 9 positions match TRBD1. With V trimmed by 5 bases and J by 3 bases, 5 bases remained unmatched. The germline V gene has CDR1 MDHEN and CDR2 SYDVKM. This CDR3 spans 15 amino acids. The CDR3 DNA is TGTGCCAGCAGTCCCGGGACAGGGCACTACAATGAGCAGTTCTTC. Translating it yields CASSPGTGHYNEQFF.

This clone turned up a few times. The chain is built from TRBV7-2 and TRBJ2-1; 8 nucleotides agree with TRBD2. This CDR3 has 16 residues. Germline V CDR1 and CDR2: SGHTA, FQGNSA. V shed 8 bases and J 4 bases; nucleotides not matched to a gene: 13. CDR3 in DNA: TGTGCCAGCCGGAGTGGTGCCGGGAGGGGTTACAATGAGCAGTTCTTC. Protein sequence: CASRSGAGRGYNEQFF.

The chain combines TRBV6-5 with TRBJ2-7, with a weak D call TRBD2 (6 bases). CDR3 size: 13 residues. Germline CDR1 MNHEY, CDR2 SVGAGI. V was pared by 6 bases and J by 4 bases, with 13 bases between. CDR3 nucleotides: TGTGCCAGCAGAGGGACTTCGGGGTACGAGCAGTACTTC. Encoded protein: CASRGTSGYEQYF.

This clone has just a few counts. The chain links TRBV10-3 to TRBJ1-1; 9 bases line up with TRBD1. The V gene end was trimmed by 2 bases and the J gene end by 5 bases; junction bases not matched to a gene: 3. CDR1 ENHRY and CDR2 SYGVKD come from the germline V gene. The CDR3 sequence is 14 residues long. The CDR3 sequence: CAISERGQGTEAFF. The CDR3 bases are TGTGCCATCAGTGAGCGGGGACAGGGAACTGAAGCTTTCTTT.

Here the CDR3 DNA reads TGTGCCAGCACCAGACAGGGCAAGAACACTGAAGCTTTCTTT. Its protein is CASTRQGKNTEAFF. V is TRBV6-6 and J is TRBJ1-1; 7 bases match TRBD1. The V and J ends lost 7 bases and 1 base, in that order; junction bases with no gene match: 6. This CDR3 spans 14 amino acids. The V gene's germline CDR1 is MNHNY and CDR2 SVGAGI (reference sequence).

The table lists this clone with a few counts. The chain is built from TRBV4-2 and TRBJ2-3; tentatively, D is TRBD1 or TRBD2 (5 bases each). The CDR3 is made up of 16 amino acids. CDR1 LGHNA and CDR2 YNFKEQ come from the germline V gene. V lost 0 bases, J lost 2 bases, and 12 bases lay in between. The CDR3 is CASSQDPGGNTDTQYF. The CDR3 DNA reads TGTGCCAGCAGCCAAGACCCTGGGGGAAACACAGATACGCAGTATTTT.

The chain couples TRBV7-9 to TRBJ1-1, with a possible D match to TRBD1 (5 bases). Germline-derived CDR1 and CDR2 are SEHNR and FQNEAQ (reference sequence). The V and J ends lost 3 bases and 5 bases respectively, with 13 bases between them. The CDR3 is made up of 14 amino acids. The CDR3 reads CASSLGGVETEAFF. In DNA form, the CDR3 reads TGTGCCAGCAGCTTGGGAGGGGTAGAGACTGAAGCTTTCTTT.

The V call is TRBV6-1, the J call TRBJ1-4, with TRBD1 matching over 8 bases. The length of the CDR3 is 13 residues. Germline V gene sequence: CDR1 MNHNS, CDR2 SASEGT. Unmatched junction bases numbered 4, after V lost 8 bases and J lost 5 bases. As DNA, the CDR3 is TGTGCCAGCGAGGGACAGGAGAATGAAAAACTGTTTTTT. Translated: CASEGQENEKLFF.

The chain couples TRBV7-2 to TRBJ2-1, with D maybe TRBD2 (6 bases). CDR1 and CDR2 (germline): SGHTA, FQGNSA. This CDR3 is built from 16 residues. Trimming pared 5 bases from V and 10 bases from J, leaving 24 bases between. CDR3 loop: CASSPLLAVLISEQFF. CDR3 nucleotides: TGTGCCAGCAGCCCCCTCTTAGCGGTCCTAATATCGGAGCAGTTCTTC.

This clone was observed at least ten times. The chain combines TRBV18 with TRBJ1-2; a weak D match, TRBD1 (5 bases). Germline V gives CDR1 KGHSH, CDR2 LQKENI. The CDR3 sequence is 15 residues long. V shed 3 bases and J shed 6 bases, with 17 bases lying between them. CDR3: CASSPMAGTEDGYTF. CDR3 coding DNA: TGTGCCAGCTCACCCATGGCGGGGACTGAGGATGGCTACACCTTC.

The chain employs TRBV2 and TRBJ2-7, with D tentatively TRBD1 (6 bases). Germline assignment: CDR1 SNHLY and CDR2 FYNNEI. There are 12 residues in the CDR3. Trimming took off 7 bases at V and 0 bases at J, with 7 bases between the two ends. The CDR3 region is CASTGDSYEQYF. Written as DNA, the CDR3 is TGTGCCAGCACAGGGGACTCCTACGAGCAGTACTTC. The variable domain in full, with the rest retrieved from reference TRBV2 and TRBJ2-7, is EPEVTQTPSHQVTQMGQEVILRCVPISNHLYFYWYRQILGQKVEFLVSFYNNEISEKSEIFDDQFSVERPDGSNFTLKIRSTKLEDSAMYFCASTGDSYEQYFGPGTRLTVT.

This clone was seen only a few times. With a far larger clone one base away, a read error is the likely cause. The CDR3, as DNA: TGTGCCTGGAGTTTACGGACAGGGTGGAATGAAAAACTGTTTTTT. Its protein is CAWSLRTGWNEKLFF. This chain connects TRBV30 to TRBJ1-4; 8 bases fit TRBD1. CDR3 length: 15 amino acids. V lost 2 bases, J lost 5 bases, and 7 bases stayed unmatched. The germline V gene encodes CDR1 GTSNPN and CDR2 SVGIG (reference sequence).

The V gene is TRBV5-1, the J gene TRBJ2-5; D gene unclear. The CDR3 totals 14 residues. With 4 bases removed from V and 1 base from J, the gap between germline ends came to 11 bases. Germline lookup yields CDR1 SGHRS and CDR2 YFSETQ. The CDR3 region is CASSPVSVQETQYF. DNA for the CDR3: TGCGCCAGCAGCCCGGTATCGGTCCAAGAGACCCAGTACTTC.

The chain couples TRBV7-2 to TRBJ2-1; the D gene is possibly TRBD2 (7 bases). The CDR3 length is 12 residues. CDR1 and CDR2 from the germline V gene are SGHTA and FQGNSA. The V end lost 9 bases, the J end lost 10 bases, and 16 bases lay between the germline ends. The CDR3 spells CARAGGGWEQFF. The DNA for the CDR3 is TGTGCCAGGGCAGGCGGGGGCTGGGAGCAGTTCTTC. Using reference TRBV7-2 and TRBJ2-1 for the parts outside the CDR3, the full variable domain is GAGVSQSPSNKVTEKGKDVELRCDPISGHTALYWYRQSLGQGLEFLIYFQGNSAPDKSGLPSDRFSAERTGGSVSTLTIQRTQQEDSAVYLCARAGGGWEQFFGPGTRLTVL.

In this sample, this clone turned up many times. The V call is TRBV5-1, the J call TRBJ2-5, with D tentatively TRBD1 (6 bases). V was shortened by 4 bases and J by 1 base, with 17 bases between the two germline ends. The CDR3 runs to 16 residues. Looked up from germline, CDR1 is SGHRS and CDR2 is YFSETQ. The chain's CDR3 is CASSRGQGLVQETQYF. Here the CDR3 DNA reads TGCGCCAGCAGCCGGGGCCAGGGGCTGGTCCAAGAGACCCAGTACTTC.

There are many counts of this clone. The CDR3 here is CASSLRDRATDTQYF. As DNA, the CDR3 is TGCGCCAGCAGCTTGAGGGACAGGGCCACAGATACGCAGTATTTT. V usage is TRBV5-1 and J usage is TRBJ2-3; 9 nucleotides line up with TRBD1. Germline lookup yields CDR1 SGHRS and CDR2 YFSETQ. The CDR3 loop spans 15 amino acids. The V segment lost 1 base and the J segment 2 bases; nucleotides outside the gene matches: 2.

The V gene is TRBV5-4, the J gene TRBJ2-1, with 9 positions matching TRBD1. The junction had 2 bases not matched to a gene; V was cut back by 4 bases and J by 3 bases. Looked up from germline, CDR1 is SGHNT and CDR2 is YYREEE (reference sequence). The CDR3 is made up of 14 amino acids. The CDR3 bases are TGTGCCAGCAGCGTGGGACAGGGCTACAATGAGCAGTTCTTC. Its translation is CASSVGQGYNEQFF.